Presented here are 14 T cell receptor beta chains from one specimen sequenced in a study of CD8 T cells in ankylosing spondylitis. General study findings and limits: For ankylosing spondylitis blood, a TCR beta motif of 7 or 8 highly homologous variants appeared characteristic.

TCRdb re-analysed the 5' RACE reads in MiXCR, keeping a single row per CDR3 protein. The profile shows 200,000 to 250,000 distinct CDR3 sequences, about 16% of them singletons. Their specific antigens are unknown. Material for sequencing was blood, either unsorted or a sorted T cell fraction (not recorded which). These receptors came from a male donor with ankylosing spondylitis.

This clonotype was recorded at least ten times. This chain uses TRBV29-1 with TRBJ2-7, with TRBD1 matching over 10 bases. CDR3 length: 13 residues. The junction had 9 bases not matched to a gene; V was cut back by 7 bases and J by 6 bases. Germline CDR1 and CDR2: SQVTM and ANQGSEA. The CDR3 spells CSARGQGFPEQYF. The CDR3 DNA is TGCAGCGCACGGGGACAGGGGTTTCCCGAGCAGTACTTC.

The chain has TRBV7-9 and TRBJ2-7, with 8 bases matching TRBD2. The germline CDR1 and CDR2 sequences are SEHNR and FQNEAQ (reference sequence). This CDR3 has 17 residues. V gave up 11 bases and J gave up 0 bases; unmatched junction bases: 18. CDR3: CAPHQGQRGYPSYEQYF. Here the CDR3 DNA reads TGTGCCCCCCACCAAGGGCAGCGGGGGTATCCCTCCTACGAGCAGTACTTC.

The V gene is TRBV3-1, the J gene TRBJ2-1; 8 bases map to TRBD2. This CDR3 region has 11 residues. Germline assignment: CDR1 LGHDT and CDR2 YNNKEL (reference sequence). Here the CDR3 reads CATSEHNEQFF. DNA for the CDR3: TGTGCGACTAGCGAACACAATGAGCAGTTCTTC.

The rearrangement links TRBV9 to TRBJ2-3; tentative D call: TRBD1 (6 bases). V was shortened by 4 bases and J by 4 bases, with 16 bases between the two germline ends. Germline loops: CDR1 SGDLS, CDR2 YYNGEE. CDR3 length: 15 residues. The DNA for the CDR3 is TGTGCCAGCAGCTCTAGAGTGGGGGCTGCAGATACGCAGTATTTT. Translating it yields CASSSRVGAADTQYF.

This chain joins TRBV10-3 and TRBJ2-1, with no clear D. The CDR3 contains 12 residues. V lost 10 bases, J lost 3 bases, and 10 bases lay in between. The germline gives CDR1 ENHRY, CDR2 SYGVKD. The CDR3, as DNA: TGTGCCACGGAGAGTGACTACAATGAGCAGTTCTTC. Its translation is CATESDYNEQFF.

This rearrangement joins TRBV9 to TRBJ2-7; 8 bases agree with TRBD1. The CDR3 contains 14 residues. V trimming: 0 bases; J trimming: 4 bases; junction bases outside the gene matches: 3. Per the germline V gene, CDR1 is SGDLS and CDR2 is YYNGEE. CDR3 sequence (DNA): TGTGCCAGCAGCGTAGACCAGGGGGCGTACGAGCAGTACTTC. Translating it yields CASSVDQGAYEQYF.

The chain has TRBV5-1 and TRBJ1-3; TRBD1 might be the D (6 bases). Per the germline V gene, CDR1 is SGHRS and CDR2 is YFSETQ. The CDR3 length is 15 residues. With 0 bases removed from V and 0 bases from J, the gap between germline ends came to 7 bases. CDR3 residues: CASSLGDTSGNTIYF. The CDR3 DNA follows: TGCGCCAGCAGCTTGGGGGACACCTCTGGAAACACCATATATTTT. Full variable domain (rest looked up from reference TRBV5-1 and TRBJ1-3): KAGVTQTPRYLIKTRGQQVTLSCSPISGHRSVSWYQQTPGQGLQFLFEYFSETQRNKGNFPGRFSGRQFSNSRSEMNVSTLELGDSALYLCASSLGDTSGNTIYFGEGSWLTVV.

CDR3 DNA: TGCGCCAGCAGCCAAGTCTCTTCGGGACACACGAACACTGAAGCTTTCTTT. This codes for CASSQVSSGHTNTEAFF. V is TRBV4-3 and J is TRBJ1-1; D possibly corresponds to TRBD1 (6 bases). The CDR3 is 17 amino acids. V was clipped by 1 base and J by 1 base, with 16 bases between them. Germline assignment: CDR1 LGHNA and CDR2 YSLEER.

This clonotype was seen more than once but under ten times. The chain employs TRBV4-1 and TRBJ2-7, with D unresolved. V was pared by 1 base and J by 0 bases, with 19 bases between. The CDR3 contains 18 residues. Looked up from germline, CDR1 is MGHRA and CDR2 is YSYEKL. The CDR3 coding sequence is TGCGCCAGCAGCCAAGTTCAGTATTCGACCGACTTCTCCTACGAGCAGTACTTC. Protein product: CASSQVQYSTDFSYEQYF.

The genes are TRBV6-5 and TRBJ1-5; TRBD1 is a possible D gene (5 bases). CDR1 and CDR2 (germline): MNHEY, SVGAGI. CDR3 length equals 15 residues. V was trimmed by 4 bases and J by 7 bases, leaving 17 bases between them. The CDR3 loop reads CASSSLTGAGQPQHF. The CDR3 nucleotides read TGTGCCAGCAGTTCCCTCACCGGGGCGGGCCAGCCCCAGCATTTT.

This chain links TRBV27 with TRBJ2-7, with a possible D match to TRBD2 (6 bases). Deletions cut 8 bases from V and 4 bases from J, with 15 bases between. Germline V gene lookup returns CDR1 MNHEY and CDR2 SMNVEV (reference sequence). The length of the CDR3 is 13 residues. CDR3 amino acids: CASAPRRVYEQYF. DNA of the CDR3: TGTGCCAGCGCCCCTAGGAGGGTTTACGAGCAGTACTTC.

CDR3 region: CASSEAGSFYEQYF. CDR3 nucleotide sequence: TGTGCCAGCAGCGAAGCGGGGTCCTTCTACGAGCAGTACTTC. V usage is TRBV9 and J usage is TRBJ2-7, with 7 positions matching TRBD2. The V and J ends lost 3 bases and 3 bases, in that order; junction bases with no gene match: 6. The CDR3 is 14 residues long. Germline CDR1 reads SGDLS; CDR2 reads YYNGEE.

At least ten counts were recorded for this clonotype. The chain has TRBV12-3 or TRBV12-4 and TRBJ2-7; 9 bases map to TRBD1. The CDR3 is 19 residues long. Trimming took 0 bases from V and 2 from J; bases not matched to a gene: 14. The CDR3 nucleotides read TGTGCCAGCAGTTTAGCCCTCCCCGGGACAGGGAGCAAGGCCTACGAGCAGTACTTC. It codes for CASSLALPGTGSKAYEQYF.

This clonotype has a handful of counts. The genes are TRBV11-1 and TRBJ2-6; D may be TRBD2 (5 bases). This CDR3 contains 16 residues. The ends were cut back, 2 bases at V and 4 bases at J, with 12 bases in the middle. CDR1 SGHAT and CDR2 FQDESV come from the germline V gene (reference sequence). The CDR3 sequence: CASSLNPAAGANVLTF. DNA of the CDR3: TGTGCCAGCAGCTTAAATCCAGCGGCCGGGGCCAACGTCCTGACTTTC.